The 23 T cell receptor beta chains below were found in one sample sequenced in a study of shared clonotypes between healthy human individuals. Repertoires were generated with immunoSEQ multiplex PCR, while TCRdb's copy carries only in-frame clones and drops some. The sample carries hundreds of thousands of clones, around 73% recorded once. Sequencing was performed on memory CD4+ T cells sorted from blood. Stated subset: CD45RA-negative fraction. The receptor set was obtained from a young woman in good health.

The V gene is TRBV11-2, the J gene TRBJ1-1; D gene ambiguous. CDR3 length equals 13 residues. Germline-derived CDR1 and CDR2 are SGHAT and FQNNGV. Trimming removed 6 bases at V and 4 bases at J, with 12 bases between. DNA of the CDR3: TGTGCCAGCAGTCAAGGAGGAATCACTGAAGCTTTCTTT. Translation: CASSQGGITEAFF.

This clone has only one observation. This chain connects TRBV6-6 to TRBJ2-2, with D unclear. The CDR3 extends over 15 amino acids. V shed 2 bases and J shed 6 bases, with 13 bases lying between them. Germline values: CDR1 MNHNY, CDR2 SVGAGI (reference sequence). The DNA of the CDR3 is TGTGCCAGCAGTTACCTGAAGGGAACACCCGGGGAGCTGTTTTTT. Translating it yields CASSYLKGTPGELFF.

This chain connects TRBV6-1 to TRBJ2-1; no reliable D call. CDR1 and CDR2 from the germline V gene are MNHNS and SASEGT. Trimming cost V 4 bases and J 10 bases, with 11 bases left between them. This CDR3 contains 12 residues. The CDR3 is CASSGITYEQFF. CDR3 nucleotides: TGTGCCAGCAGTGGTATCACATACGAGCAGTTCTTC.

The J gene is TRBJ2-7, the V gene TRBV6-1; no reliable D call. This CDR3 has 11 residues. Germline V lookup: CDR1 MNHNS, CDR2 SASEGT. Between the trimmed V and J ends, which lost 6 bases and 5 bases, there was a span of 8 bases. The CDR3 bases are TGTGCCAGCAGAATGAGCGACGAGCAGTACTTC. Its translation: CASRMSDEQYF.

The genes are TRBV4-1 and TRBJ2-2; D is unclear. The CDR3 spans 15 residues. Trimming left V 0 bases short and J 2 bases short, with 7 bases between. CDR1 is MGHRA, CDR2 YSYEKL, per germline. The CDR3 DNA reads as TGCGCCAGCAGCCAAGAAGGGTTTAACACCGGGGAGCTGTTTTTT. This sequence encodes CASSQEGFNTGELFF.

In this sample, this clone turned up a few times. This chain links TRBV9 with TRBJ2-1; 15 positions agree with TRBD2. V dropped 0 bases and J dropped 8; count of bases not matched to a gene: 9. The CDR3 covers 18 residues. CDR1 and CDR2 (germline): SGDLS, YYNGEE. For the CDR3, the DNA is TGTGCCAGCAGCGTAGGGGGCGGTGGGACTAGCGGGAGGTATGAGCAGTTCTTC. This gives the protein CASSVGGGGTSGRYEQFF.

The CDR3 nucleotides are TGCAGCGTAAAGGGGCAGGGGACGGAAAAACTGTTTTTT. Amino acids: CSVKGQGTEKLFF. The chain links TRBV29-1 to TRBJ1-4; tentative D call: TRBD1 (6 bases). Trimming stripped 6 bases from V and 8 bases from J, with 16 bases between. The CDR3 consists of 13 residues. Germline-derived CDR1 and CDR2 are SQVTM and ANQGSEA.

The chain carries TRBV27 and TRBJ2-2; no firm D call. Germline CDR1 is MNHEY and CDR2 is SMNVEV (reference sequence). The CDR3 totals 9 residues. CDR3 protein: CECGGELFF. The CDR3 bases are TGTGAGTGTGGCGGGGAGCTGTTTTTT.

Here the CDR3 DNA reads TGCAGTGCCATGGGACTTAGGGAGCAGTACTTC. Translating it yields CSAMGLREQYF. The chain is built from TRBV20-1 and TRBJ2-7, with D possibly being TRBD2 (6 bases). Trimming pared 6 bases from V and 7 bases from J, leaving 13 bases between. Germline V gives CDR1 DFQATT, CDR2 SNEGSKA (reference sequence). The CDR3 loop spans 11 amino acids.

The V call is TRBV7-7, the J call TRBJ2-5, with TRBD2 identical over 11 bases. The CDR3 is 17 amino acids. V dropped 5 bases and J dropped 3; count of bases not matched to a gene: 11. CDR1 is SSHAT and CDR2 is FNYEAQ in the germline V gene (reference sequence). The CDR3 protein is CASSRALAGVGKETQYF. The CDR3 DNA reads TGTGCCAGCAGCCGCGCACTAGCGGGAGTGGGGAAAGAGACCCAGTACTTC.

This clone occurred a few times. V and J are TRBV6-1 and TRBJ2-1, with D possibly being TRBD1 (6 bases). The germline V and J ends were trimmed by 6 bases and 5 bases, with 17 bases remaining between them. The CDR3 consists of 15 residues. Germline V lookup: CDR1 MNHNS, CDR2 SASEGT. The CDR3 spells CASRAGIEGDNEQFF. The DNA of the CDR3 is TGTGCCAGCAGGGCCGGGATCGAGGGGGACAATGAGCAGTTCTTC.

This sequence joins TRBV28 and TRBJ1-1; tentatively, D is TRBD1 (5 bases). This CDR3 is built from 14 residues. Trimming shortened V by 4 bases and J by 5 bases, and 14 bases separated the two germline ends. Looked up from germline, CDR1 is MDHEN and CDR2 is SYDVKM. The CDR3 spells CASSSSGGPTEAFF. In DNA, the CDR3 is TGTGCCAGCAGTTCTTCCGGGGGTCCAACTGAAGCTTTCTTT.

This clone occurred once. V gene TRBV28 combines with J gene TRBJ2-5, with unresolved D. Germline V lookup: CDR1 MDHEN, CDR2 SYDVKM. CDR3 length: 11 amino acids. The V end lost 8 bases, the J end lost 6 bases, and 10 bases lay between the germline ends. This CDR3 reads CASVERQTQYF. The CDR3 coding sequence is TGTGCCAGCGTCGAAAGGCAGACCCAGTACTTC.

The chain is built from TRBV28 and TRBJ1-1, with D maybe TRBD1 (5 bases). The germline V gene has CDR1 MDHEN and CDR2 SYDVKM. V shed 6 bases and J shed 4 bases, with 15 bases lying between them. The CDR3 consists of 14 residues. The CDR3 DNA follows: TGTGCCAGCAGACCGGGGCAGGAGACCACTGAAGCTTTCTTT. Translating it yields CASRPGQETTEAFF.

V and J are TRBV15 and TRBJ2-1; tentative D call: TRBD2 (5 bases). Germline-derived CDR1 and CDR2 are LNHNV and YYDKDF (reference sequence). This CDR3 has 12 amino acids. Trimming took 1 base from V and 10 from J, leaving 8 bases between them. CDR3 in amino acids: CATSRVGGEQFF. For the CDR3, the DNA is TGTGCCACCAGCAGAGTGGGCGGGGAGCAGTTCTTC.

This chain links TRBV15 with TRBJ1-4; possible D gene TRBD1, 5 bases. Between the trimmed V and J ends, which lost 0 bases and 5 bases, there was a span of 22 bases. The CDR3 loop spans 19 amino acids. The germline V gene has CDR1 LNHNV and CDR2 YYDKDF (reference sequence). The CDR3 loop is CATSRDRAPGFGGNEKLFF. The CDR3 nucleotides are TGTGCCACCAGCAGAGACAGGGCCCCAGGGTTTGGGGGGAATGAAAAACTGTTTTTT. Together with reference TRBV15 and TRBJ1-4, the CDR3 gives the full variable domain: DAMVIQNPRYQVTQFGKPVTLSCSQTLNHNVMYWYQQKSSQAPKLLFHYYDKDFNNEADTPDNFQSRRPNTSFCFLDIRSPGLGDTAMYLCATSRDRAPGFGGNEKLFFGSGTQLSVL.

The V gene is TRBV6-1, the J gene TRBJ2-7; 7 nucleotides match TRBD1. The germline CDR1 and CDR2 sequences are MNHNS and SASEGT. CDR3 length: 13 residues. J was trimmed by 3 bases and V by 6 bases; bases with no gene match: 5. The CDR3 loop is CASRGTENYEQYF. The CDR3 bases are TGTGCCAGCAGGGGGACAGAGAACTACGAGCAGTACTTC.

This sequence joins TRBV28 and TRBJ2-5; D is perhaps TRBD1 or TRBD2 (5 bases each). The CDR3 loop spans 14 amino acids. V gave up 5 bases and J gave up 5 bases, with 15 bases separating them. Germline V lookup: CDR1 MDHEN, CDR2 SYDVKM. The CDR3 region has the DNA TGTGCCAGCAGTAAACGGGACCTGGGGGAGACCCAGTACTTC. Translated, it gives CASSKRDLGETQYF.

V and J are TRBV6-1 and TRBJ2-7, with D tentatively TRBD2 (7 bases). The CDR3 spans 15 residues. The V gene lost 1 base and the J gene lost 11 bases, with 21 bases spanning the gap. Germline CDR1 is MNHNS and CDR2 is SASEGT. The CDR3 spells CASSEEEGGAGHKYF. The CDR3 DNA follows: TGTGCCAGCAGTGAAGAAGAGGGGGGGGCAGGACATAAGTACTTC.

J is TRBJ2-1 and V is TRBV5-1, with D uncertain. CDR3 length equals 14 residues. The V end lost 1 base, the J end lost 0 bases, and 5 bases lay between the germline ends. CDR1 is SGHRS, CDR2 YFSETQ, per germline. This CDR3 reads CASSLRSSYNEQFF. In DNA form, the CDR3 reads TGCGCCAGCAGCTTGCGGAGCTCCTACAATGAGCAGTTCTTC. Filled out from reference TRBV5-1 and TRBJ2-1, the complete variable domain reads KAGVTQTPRYLIKTRGQQVTLSCSPISGHRSVSWYQQTPGQGLQFLFEYFSETQRNKGNFPGRFSGRQFSNSRSEMNVSTLELGDSALYLCASSLRSSYNEQFFGPGTRLTVL.

The chain uses TRBV6-1 and TRBJ2-5, with TRBD1 matching 8 bases. The germline V gene encodes CDR1 MNHNS and CDR2 SASEGT. This CDR3 spans 12 amino acids. The ends lost 6 bases at V and 7 bases at J; junction bases unmatched: 4. In nucleotides, the CDR3 is TGTGCCAGCAGCACCGGGACAGGGACCCAGTACTTC. The encoded protein is CASSTGTGTQYF.

This clone is a singleton in its sample. The chain uses TRBV5-5 and TRBJ2-7, with TRBD2 matching 7 bases. CDR3 length: 15 amino acids. The J segment lost 2 bases and the V segment lost 1 base, leaving 6 bases of the junction unmatched. Per germline, CDR1 SGHKS and CDR2 YYEKEE (reference sequence). CDR3 loop: CASSLSGDQPYEQYF. CDR3 DNA sequence: TGTGCCAGCAGCTTGAGCGGGGACCAACCCTACGAGCAGTACTTC.

This chain's CDR3 is CASSTTGGGKTQYF. In DNA form, the CDR3 reads TGTGCCAGCAGTACGACAGGGGGCGGGAAGACCCAGTACTTC. The V and J genes are TRBV6-4 and TRBJ2-5, with TRBD1 matching 10 bases. With V trimmed by 5 bases and J by 6 bases, 6 bases remained unmatched. This CDR3 is 14 amino acids long. Germline V gene lookup returns CDR1 MRHNA and CDR2 SNTAGT.